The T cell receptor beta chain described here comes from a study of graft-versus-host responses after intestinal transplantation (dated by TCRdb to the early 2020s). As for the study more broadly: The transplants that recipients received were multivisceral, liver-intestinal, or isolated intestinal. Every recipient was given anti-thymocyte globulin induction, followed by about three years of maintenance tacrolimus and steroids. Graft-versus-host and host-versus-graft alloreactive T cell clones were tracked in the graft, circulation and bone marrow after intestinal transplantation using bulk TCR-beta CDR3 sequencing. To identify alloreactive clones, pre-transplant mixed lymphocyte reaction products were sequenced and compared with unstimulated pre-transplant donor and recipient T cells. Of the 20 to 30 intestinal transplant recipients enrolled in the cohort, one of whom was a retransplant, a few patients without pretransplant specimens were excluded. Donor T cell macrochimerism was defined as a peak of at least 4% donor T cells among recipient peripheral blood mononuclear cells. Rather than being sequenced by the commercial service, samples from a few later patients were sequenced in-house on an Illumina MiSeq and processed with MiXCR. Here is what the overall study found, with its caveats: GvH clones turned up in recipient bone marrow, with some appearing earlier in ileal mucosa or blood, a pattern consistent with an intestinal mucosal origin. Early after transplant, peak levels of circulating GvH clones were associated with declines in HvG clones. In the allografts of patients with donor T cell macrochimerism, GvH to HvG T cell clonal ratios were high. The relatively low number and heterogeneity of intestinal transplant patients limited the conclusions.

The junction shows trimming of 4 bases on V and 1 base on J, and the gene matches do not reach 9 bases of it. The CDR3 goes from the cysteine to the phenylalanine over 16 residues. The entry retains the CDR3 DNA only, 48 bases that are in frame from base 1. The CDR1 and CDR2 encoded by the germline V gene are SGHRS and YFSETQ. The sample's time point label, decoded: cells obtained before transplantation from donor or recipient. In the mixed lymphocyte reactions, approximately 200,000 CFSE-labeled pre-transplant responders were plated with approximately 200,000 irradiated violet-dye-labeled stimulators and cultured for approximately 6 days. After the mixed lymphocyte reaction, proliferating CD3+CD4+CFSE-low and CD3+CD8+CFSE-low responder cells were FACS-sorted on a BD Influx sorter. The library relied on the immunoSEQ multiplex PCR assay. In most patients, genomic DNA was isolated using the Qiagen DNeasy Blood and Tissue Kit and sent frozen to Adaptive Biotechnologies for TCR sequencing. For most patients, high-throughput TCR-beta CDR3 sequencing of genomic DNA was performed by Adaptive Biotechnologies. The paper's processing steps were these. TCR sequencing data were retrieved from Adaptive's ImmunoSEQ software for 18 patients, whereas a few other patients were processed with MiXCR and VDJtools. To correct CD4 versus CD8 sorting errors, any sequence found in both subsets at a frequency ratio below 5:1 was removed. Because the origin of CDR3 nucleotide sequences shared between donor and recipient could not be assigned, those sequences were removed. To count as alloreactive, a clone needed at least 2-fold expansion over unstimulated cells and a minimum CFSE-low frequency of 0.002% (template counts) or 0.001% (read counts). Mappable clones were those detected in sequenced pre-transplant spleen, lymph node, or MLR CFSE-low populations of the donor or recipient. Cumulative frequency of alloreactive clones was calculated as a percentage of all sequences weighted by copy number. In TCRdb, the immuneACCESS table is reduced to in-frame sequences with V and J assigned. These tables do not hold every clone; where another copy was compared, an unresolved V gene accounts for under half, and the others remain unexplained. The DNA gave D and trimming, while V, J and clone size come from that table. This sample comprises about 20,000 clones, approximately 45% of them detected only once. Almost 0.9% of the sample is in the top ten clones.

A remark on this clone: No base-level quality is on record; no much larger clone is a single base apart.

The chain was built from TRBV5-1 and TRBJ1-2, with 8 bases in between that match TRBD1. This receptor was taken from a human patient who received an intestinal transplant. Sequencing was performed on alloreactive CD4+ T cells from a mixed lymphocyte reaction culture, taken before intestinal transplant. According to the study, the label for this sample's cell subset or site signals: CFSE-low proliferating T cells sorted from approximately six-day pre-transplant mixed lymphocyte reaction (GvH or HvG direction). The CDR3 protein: CASSPTGTGFNYGYTF. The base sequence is TGCGCCAGCAGCCCTACCGGGACAGGTTTTAACTATGGCTACACCTTC.